Listed here are 21 T cell receptor beta chains from one sample, sequenced in a study of blood T cell repertoires in COVID-19. Produced via immunoSEQ multiplex PCR; TCRdb's table is partial and in-frame only. Among 95,000 to 150,000 clones, almost 90% were seen once, and the ten largest hold roughly 4%. The sequenced material came from peripheral blood. These TCRs come from a woman in her fifties or sixties with COVID-19, enrolled during active disease.

The chain joins TRBV7-2 to TRBJ1-6; D might be TRBD1 (5 bases). The V gene lost 1 base and the J gene lost 10 bases, with 11 bases spanning the gap. This CDR3 comprises 14 residues. Looked up from germline, CDR1 is SGHTA and CDR2 is FQGNSA. CDR3 nucleotides: TGTGCCAGCAGCTTAGGACAGTTGAGGTCACCCCTCCACTTT. It encodes CASSLGQLRSPLHF.

The chain uses TRBV6-2 or TRBV6-3 and TRBJ1-1; D not certain. The CDR3 totals 14 residues. CDR1 is MNHEY, CDR2 SVGEGT, per germline. V lost 0 bases, J lost 1 base, and 6 bases lay in between. The CDR3 DNA reads TGTGCCAGCAGTTACTCGACTCGGAACACTGAAGCTTTCTTT. Translation gives CASSYSTRNTEAFF.

The chain joins TRBV9 to TRBJ2-1, with TRBD2 matching 15 bases. The CDR3 spans 19 residues. Germline loops: CDR1 SGDLS, CDR2 YYNGEE. J was trimmed by 7 bases and V by 4 bases; bases with no gene match: 15. CDR3 residues: CASSPDGLAGGPWRNEQFF. CDR3 coding DNA: TGTGCCAGCAGCCCTGACGGACTAGCGGGGGGGCCCTGGCGAAATGAGCAGTTCTTC. The full variable domain, with the rest looked up from reference TRBV9 and TRBJ2-1, is DSGVTQTPKHLITATGQRVTLRCSPRSGDLSVYWYQQSLDQGLQFLIQYYNGEERAKGNILERFSAQQFPDLHSELNLSSLELGDSALYFCASSPDGLAGGPWRNEQFFGPGTRLTVL.

The chain uses TRBV6-6 and TRBJ1-6, with a tentative D call TRBD1 (5 bases). Germline V gives CDR1 MNHNY, CDR2 SVGAGI (reference sequence). CDR3 length: 16 amino acids. V lost 5 bases, J lost 8 bases, and 19 bases lay in between. The CDR3 DNA reads as TGTGCCAGCAGTCCAATACGGGGGAATAGGGATTCACCCCTCCACTTT. Translating it yields CASSPIRGNRDSPLHF.

The chain recombines TRBV7-9 with TRBJ1-1; 12 bases fit TRBD1. V shed 2 bases, J shed 11 bases, and the junction held 12 bases outside the gene matches. This CDR3 is 16 amino acids long. In germline, CDR1 is SEHNR, CDR2 FQNEAQ (reference sequence). The CDR3 nucleotides are TGTGCCAGCAGCTTAACGGCCGGGACAGGGGGCGCTTCCGCTTTCTTT. Amino acid sequence: CASSLTAGTGGASAFF.

The chain is built from TRBV7-8 and TRBJ1-5, with 7 bases that match TRBD1. Germline lookup yields CDR1 SGHVS and CDR2 FQNEAQ. The junction had 7 bases not matched to a gene; V was cut back by 5 bases and J by 9 bases. This CDR3 has 13 residues. The chain's CDR3 is CASSREDRRPQHF. In DNA, the CDR3 is TGTGCCAGCAGCCGAGAGGACAGGCGGCCCCAGCATTTT.

This clone was seen once. The chain uses TRBV13 and TRBJ1-1; 11 nucleotides line up with TRBD1. The germline V gene has CDR1 PRHDT and CDR2 FYEKMQ (reference sequence). V lost 4 bases and J lost 4; bases outside the gene matches: 8. This CDR3 is 16 amino acids long. CDR3 protein: CASSSPKGTGGTEAFF. For the CDR3, the DNA is TGTGCCAGCAGCTCTCCTAAGGGGACAGGGGGCACTGAAGCTTTCTTT.

The count of this clone is one. V usage is TRBV7-3 and J usage is TRBJ1-5; 8 positions agree with TRBD1. V trimming: 5 bases; J trimming: 2 bases; junction bases outside the gene matches: 2. Germline-derived CDR1 and CDR2 are SGHTA and FQGTGA. The CDR3 totals 14 residues. CDR3 DNA sequence: TGTGCCAGCAGCCTGACAGGGGGCAATCAGCCCCAGCATTTT. Its protein product is CASSLTGGNQPQHF. The full variable domain, rest sourced from reference TRBV7-3 and TRBJ1-5, is GAGVSQTPSNKVTEKGKYVELRCDPISGHTALYWYRQSLGQGPEFLIYFQGTGAADDSGLPNDRFFAVRPEGSVSTLKIQRTERGDSAVYLCASSLTGGNQPQHFGDGTRLSIL.

The J gene is TRBJ1-5, the V gene TRBV5-5; no definite D call. The ends were cut back, 0 bases at V and 3 bases at J, with 13 bases in the middle. Germline V gene lookup returns CDR1 SGHKS and CDR2 YYEKEE (reference sequence). The length of the CDR3 is 16 residues. The CDR3 is CASSLESRIDNQPQHF. The CDR3 DNA reads TGTGCCAGCAGCTTGGAGTCTAGGATTGACAATCAGCCCCAGCATTTT.

This chain joins TRBV5-4 and TRBJ2-5; 7 bases are shared with TRBD1. Germline lookup yields CDR1 SGHNT and CDR2 YYREEE (reference sequence). V lost 4 bases, J lost 0 bases, and 9 bases stayed unmatched. This CDR3 has 16 amino acids. CDR3 nucleotides: TGTGCCAGCAGCCTCGACAGGGTCTGGTACCAAGAGACCCAGTACTTC. This codes for CASSLDRVWYQETQYF.

The rearrangement joins TRBV5-1 to TRBJ1-4; D may be TRBD1 (6 bases). CDR1 is SGHRS, CDR2 YFSETQ, per germline. CDR3 length equals 17 residues. The V end lost 0 bases, the J end lost 2 bases, and 14 bases lay between the germline ends. Here the CDR3 DNA reads TGCGCCAGCAGCTTGGTGGGGGCGCCTCCTACTAATGAAAAACTGTTTTTT. It encodes CASSLVGAPPTNEKLFF.

The chain links TRBV6-1 to TRBJ1-1; the D gene is possibly TRBD1 (5 bases). In germline, CDR1 is MNHNS, CDR2 SASEGT. V was cut by 0 bases and J by 4 bases, with 12 bases left in between. This CDR3 contains 15 residues. CDR3 DNA: TGTGCCAGCAGTGAAGCCGGGACTCTGGGCACTGAAGCTTTCTTT. It encodes CASSEAGTLGTEAFF.

This chain links TRBV5-6 with TRBJ1-5, with D hard to call. Trimming took 2 bases from V and 4 from J, leaving 16 bases between them. The length of the CDR3 is 16 residues. The germline V gene encodes CDR1 SGHDT and CDR2 YYEEEE. CDR3 loop: CASSFGNSLTNQPQHF. CDR3 nucleotides: TGTGCCAGCAGCTTTGGAAACAGTCTTACTAATCAGCCCCAGCATTTT. The whole variable domain, filled in from reference TRBV5-6 and TRBJ1-5, reads DAGVTQSPTHLIKTRGQQVTLRCSPKSGHDTVSWYQQALGQGPQFIFQYYEEEERQRGNFPDRFSGHQFPNYSSELNVNALLLGDSALYLCASSFGNSLTNQPQHFGDGTRLSIL.

Concerning this clone: Other nucleotide sequences from this sample produce the same CDR3. The chain employs TRBV3-1 (or the pseudogene TRBV3-2) and TRBJ2-6; TRBD1 aligns across 7 bases. The CDR3 spans 15 residues. V was clipped by 4 bases and J by 4 bases; unmatched bases: 4. CDR1 and CDR2 from the germline V gene are LGHDT and YNNKEL (reference sequence). The CDR3 reads CASSPTGVGANVLTF. DNA for the CDR3: TGTGCCAGCAGCCCCACAGGGGTGGGGGCCAACGTCCTGACTTTC.

The sample holds one count of this clone. The chain has TRBV5-6 and TRBJ2-3; D perhaps matches TRBD2 (6 bases). Trimming left V 4 bases short and J 2 bases short, with 14 bases between. CDR3 length: 15 residues. The germline V gene encodes CDR1 SGHDT and CDR2 YYEEEE. Here the CDR3 reads CASSPTGGSTDTQYF. For the CDR3, the DNA is TGTGCCAGCAGCCCTACCGGGGGATCCACAGATACGCAGTATTTT.

The chain carries TRBV12-3 or TRBV12-4 and TRBJ1-2; 8 nucleotides agree with TRBD1. Germline trimming cut 5 bases from V and 4 bases from J; bases unmatched to any gene: 3. This CDR3 is 13 amino acids long. CDR3 residues: CASSHQGAYGYTF. CDR3 in DNA: TGTGCCAGCAGTCATCAGGGGGCCTATGGCTACACCTTC.

This clone was counted a single time. This chain links TRBV11-3 with TRBJ1-1; 10 nucleotides agree with TRBD1. J was trimmed by 1 base and V by 4 bases; bases with no gene match: 6. The germline V gene has CDR1 SGHNT and CDR2 YENEEA. The CDR3 length is 16 residues. CDR3 sequence: CASSWDRGVGNTEAFF. DNA of the CDR3: TGTGCCAGCAGCTGGGACAGGGGCGTAGGGAACACTGAAGCTTTCTTT.

The chain recombines TRBV5-6 with TRBJ1-5, with 7 positions matching TRBD1. The J segment lost 5 bases and the V segment lost 3 bases, leaving 8 bases of the junction unmatched. Germline V lookup: CDR1 SGHDT, CDR2 YYEEEE. The CDR3 has 15 amino acids. The CDR3 DNA follows: TGTGCCAGCAGCTCGGAAAGGGGGCACGATCAGCCCCAGCATTTT. Residues: CASSSERGHDQPQHF.

J is TRBJ1-1 and V is TRBV6-2 or TRBV6-3; D ambiguous. Trimming took off 6 bases at V and 0 bases at J, with 17 bases between the two ends. The CDR3 covers 16 residues. Germline V lookup: CDR1 MNHEY, CDR2 SVGEGT. CDR3 sequence reads: CASSVTSRGVNTEAFF. CDR3 sequence (DNA): TGTGCCAGCAGCGTGACCTCCCGGGGAGTGAACACTGAAGCTTTCTTT.

There are many counts of this clone. The chain links TRBV6-5 to TRBJ2-1; TRBD2 matches at 8 bases. Trimming removed 8 bases from V and 7 bases from J; junction bases left unmatched: 10. The CDR3 totals 14 residues. From germline, CDR1 is MNHEY and CDR2 SVGAGI. CDR3 in amino acids: CASEIPGLDNEQFF. CDR3 DNA sequence: TGTGCCAGCGAGATCCCGGGACTAGATAATGAGCAGTTCTTC.

The CDR3 sequence: CASSQGDRVNTEAFF. CDR3 bases: TGCGCCAGCAGCCAAGGGGACAGGGTGAACACTGAAGCTTTCTTT. The J gene is TRBJ1-1, the V gene TRBV4-1; 9 bases are shared with TRBD1. This CDR3 has 15 residues. V was pared by 1 base and J by 0 bases, with 0 bases of the junction left unmatched. Per germline, CDR1 MGHRA and CDR2 YSYEKL.